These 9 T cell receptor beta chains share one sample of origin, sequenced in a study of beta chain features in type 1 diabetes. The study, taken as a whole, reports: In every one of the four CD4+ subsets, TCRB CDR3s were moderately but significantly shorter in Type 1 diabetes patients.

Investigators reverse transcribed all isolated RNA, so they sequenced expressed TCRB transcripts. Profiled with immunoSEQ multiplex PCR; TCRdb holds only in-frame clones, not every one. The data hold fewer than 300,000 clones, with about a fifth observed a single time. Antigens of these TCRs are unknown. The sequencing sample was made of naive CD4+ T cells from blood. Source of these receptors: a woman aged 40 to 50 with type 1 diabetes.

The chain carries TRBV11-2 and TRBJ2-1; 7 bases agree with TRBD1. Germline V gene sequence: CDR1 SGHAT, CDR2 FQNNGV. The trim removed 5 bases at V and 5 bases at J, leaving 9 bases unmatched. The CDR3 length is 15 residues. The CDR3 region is CASSMGDSKDNEQFF. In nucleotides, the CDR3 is TGTGCCAGCAGCATGGGGGACAGTAAAGACAATGAGCAGTTCTTC.

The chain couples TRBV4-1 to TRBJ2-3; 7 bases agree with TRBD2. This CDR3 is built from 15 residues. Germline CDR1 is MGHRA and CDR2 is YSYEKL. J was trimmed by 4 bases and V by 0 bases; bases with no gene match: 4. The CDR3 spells CASSQERTRPDTQYF. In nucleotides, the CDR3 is TGCGCCAGCAGCCAAGAAAGGACTAGGCCAGATACGCAGTATTTT.

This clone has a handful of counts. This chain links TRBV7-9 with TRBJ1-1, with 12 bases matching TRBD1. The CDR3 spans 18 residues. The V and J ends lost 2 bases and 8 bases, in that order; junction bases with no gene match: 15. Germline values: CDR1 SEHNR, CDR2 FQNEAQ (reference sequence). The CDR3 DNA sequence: TGTGCCAGCAGCTTATACCTCCCCGGGACAGGGGGCGTAAGGGAAGCTTTCTTT. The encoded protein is CASSLYLPGTGGVREAFF.

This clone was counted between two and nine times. This CDR3 reads CASGGLAGPTDTQYF. The CDR3 DNA reads as TGCGCCAGCGGGGGACTAGCGGGACCCACAGATACGCAGTATTTT. The rearrangement uses TRBV5-1 and TRBJ2-3, with 13 bases identical to TRBD2. V lost 7 bases to trimming and J lost 2 bases; unmatched junction nucleotides: 4. The CDR3 covers 15 residues. Germline values: CDR1 SGHRS, CDR2 YFSETQ.

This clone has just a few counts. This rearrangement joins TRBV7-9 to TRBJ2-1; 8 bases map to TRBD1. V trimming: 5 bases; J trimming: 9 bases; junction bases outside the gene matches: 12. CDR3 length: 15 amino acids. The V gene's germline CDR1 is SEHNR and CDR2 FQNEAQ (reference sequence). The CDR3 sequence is CASSLWTGSLSEQFF. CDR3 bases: TGTGCCAGCAGCCTATGGACAGGGTCGCTTAGTGAGCAGTTCTTC.

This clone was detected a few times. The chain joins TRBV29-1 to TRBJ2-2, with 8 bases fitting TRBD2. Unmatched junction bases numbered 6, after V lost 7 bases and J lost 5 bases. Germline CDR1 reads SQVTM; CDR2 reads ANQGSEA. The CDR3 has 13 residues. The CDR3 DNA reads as TGCAGCGCCGCGGGGGGAGGTACCGGGGAGCTGTTTTTT. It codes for CSAAGGGTGELFF.

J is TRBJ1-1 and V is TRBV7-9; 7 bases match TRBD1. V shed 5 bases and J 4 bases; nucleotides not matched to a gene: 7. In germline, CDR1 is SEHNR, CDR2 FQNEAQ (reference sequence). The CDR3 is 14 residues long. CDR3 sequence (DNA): TGTGCCAGCAGCCTCCAGGGGGTGGCCACTGAAGCTTTCTTT. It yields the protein CASSLQGVATEAFF.

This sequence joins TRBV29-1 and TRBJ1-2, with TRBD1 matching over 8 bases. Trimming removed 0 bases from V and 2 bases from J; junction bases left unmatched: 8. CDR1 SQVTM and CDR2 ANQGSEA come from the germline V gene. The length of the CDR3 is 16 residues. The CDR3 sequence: CSVEDRGQGGNYGYTF. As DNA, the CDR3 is TGCAGCGTTGAAGATCGCGGACAGGGCGGGAACTATGGCTACACCTTC.

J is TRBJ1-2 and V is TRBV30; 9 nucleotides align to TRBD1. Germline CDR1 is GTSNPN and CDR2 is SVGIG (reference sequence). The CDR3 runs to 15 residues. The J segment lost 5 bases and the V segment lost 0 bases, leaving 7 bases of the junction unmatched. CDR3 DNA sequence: TGTGCCTGGAGTGTAGGCGGGACAGGGATTTATGGCTACACCTTC. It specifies CAWSVGGTGIYGYTF.